This record concerns one T cell receptor (beta chain) sequence. Trimming took 3 bases from V and 5 from J, leaving 11 bases between them. CDR3 length equals 13 residues. Germline CDR1 and CDR2: ENHRY and SYGVKD. The entry originates in a study of identical twins. The authors used template switching to add a universal primer site and gave cDNA unique molecular identifiers. TCRdb used MiXCR to reprocess the 5' RACE reads, holding one entry per CDR3 protein. The sample consists of about 570,000 distinct CDR3 sequences, around a tenth of them appearing once. Every donor was a healthy Caucasian. These data also formed part of another study, on yellow fever vaccine responses in identical twins.

The clonotype was recovered from a woman under 30 in good health. V gene TRBV10-3 combines with J gene TRBJ2-7, with D perhaps TRBD2 (5 bases). The sequenced sample consisted of PBMCs. CDR3 nucleotides: TGTGCCATCAGTGAAGAGGGTTCCCACGAGCAGTACTTC. Amino acid sequence: CAISEEGSHEQYF.